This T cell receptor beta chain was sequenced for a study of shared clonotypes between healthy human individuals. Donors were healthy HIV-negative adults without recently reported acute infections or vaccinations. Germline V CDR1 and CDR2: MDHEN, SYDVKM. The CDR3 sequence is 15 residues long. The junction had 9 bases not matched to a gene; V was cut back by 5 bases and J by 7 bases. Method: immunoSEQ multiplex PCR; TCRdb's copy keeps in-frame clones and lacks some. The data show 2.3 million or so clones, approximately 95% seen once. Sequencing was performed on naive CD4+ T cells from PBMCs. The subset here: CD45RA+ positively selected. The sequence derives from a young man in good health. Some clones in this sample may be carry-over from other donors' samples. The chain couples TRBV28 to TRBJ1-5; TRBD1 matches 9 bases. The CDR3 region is CASSPSTGGVQPQHF. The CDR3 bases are TGTGCCAGCAGTCCCTCTACAGGGGGCGTCCAGCCCCAGCATTTT. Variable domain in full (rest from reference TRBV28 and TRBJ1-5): DVKVTQSSRYLVKRTGEKVFLECVQDMDHENMFWYRQDPGLGLRLIYFSYDVKMKEKGDIPEGYSVSREKKERFSLILESASTNQTSMYLCASSPSTGGVQPQHFGDGTRLSIL.